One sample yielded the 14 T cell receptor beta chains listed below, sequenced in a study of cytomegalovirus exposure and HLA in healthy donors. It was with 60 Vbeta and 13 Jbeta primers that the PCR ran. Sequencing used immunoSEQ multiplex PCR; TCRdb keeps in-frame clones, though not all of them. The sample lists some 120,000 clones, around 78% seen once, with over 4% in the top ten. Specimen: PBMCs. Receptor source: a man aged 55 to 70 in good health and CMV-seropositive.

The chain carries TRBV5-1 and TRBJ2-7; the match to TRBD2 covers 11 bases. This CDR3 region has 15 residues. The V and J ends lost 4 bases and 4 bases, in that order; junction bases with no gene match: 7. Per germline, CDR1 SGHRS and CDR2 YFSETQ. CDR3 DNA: TGCGCCAGCAGCCGCCAACTAGCGGGGGCTTACGAGCAGTACTTC. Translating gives CASSRQLAGAYEQYF.

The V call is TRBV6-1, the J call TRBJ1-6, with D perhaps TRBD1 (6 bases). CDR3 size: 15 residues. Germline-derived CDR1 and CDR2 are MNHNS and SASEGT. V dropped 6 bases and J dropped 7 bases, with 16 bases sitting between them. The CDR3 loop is CASRPMDRNNSPLHF. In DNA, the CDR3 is TGTGCCAGCAGGCCGATGGACAGAAACAATTCACCCCTCCACTTT.

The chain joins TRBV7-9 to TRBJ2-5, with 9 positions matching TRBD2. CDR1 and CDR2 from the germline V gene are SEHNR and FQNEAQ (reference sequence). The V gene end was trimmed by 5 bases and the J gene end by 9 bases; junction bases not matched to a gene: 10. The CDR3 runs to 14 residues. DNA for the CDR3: TGTGCCAGCAGCAACCAAGCGGGGGGCTTACCCCAGTACTTC. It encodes CASSNQAGGLPQYF. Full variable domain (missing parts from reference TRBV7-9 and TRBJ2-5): DTGVSQNPRHKITKRGQNVTFRCDPISEHNRLYWYRQTLGQGPEFLTYFQNEAQLEKSRLLSDRFSAERPKGSFSTLEIQRTEQGDSAMYLCASSNQAGGLPQYFGPGTRLLVL.

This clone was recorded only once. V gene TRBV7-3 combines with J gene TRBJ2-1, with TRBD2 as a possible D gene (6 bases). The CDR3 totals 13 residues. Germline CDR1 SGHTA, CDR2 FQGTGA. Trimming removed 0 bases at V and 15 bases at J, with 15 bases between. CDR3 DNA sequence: TGTGCCAGCAGCTTAACGGGGTGGGGGGAACCGTTCTTC. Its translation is CASSLTGWGEPFF.

CDR3 DNA sequence: TGCAGCGCTAGGGACAGCCCGGGCAATCAGCCCCAGCATTTT. This codes for CSARDSPGNQPQHF. J is TRBJ1-5 and V is TRBV29-1, with 7 nucleotides matching TRBD1. Per germline, CDR1 SQVTM and CDR2 ANQGSEA. V was clipped by 7 bases and J by 2 bases; unmatched bases: 8. This CDR3 has 14 residues.

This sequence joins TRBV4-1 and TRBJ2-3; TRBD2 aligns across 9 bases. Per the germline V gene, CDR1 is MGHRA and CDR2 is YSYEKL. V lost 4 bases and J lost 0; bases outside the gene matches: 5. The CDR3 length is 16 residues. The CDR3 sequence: CASSLAGGPSTDTQYF. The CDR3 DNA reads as TGCGCCAGCAGCCTTGCGGGGGGGCCTAGCACAGATACGCAGTATTTT.

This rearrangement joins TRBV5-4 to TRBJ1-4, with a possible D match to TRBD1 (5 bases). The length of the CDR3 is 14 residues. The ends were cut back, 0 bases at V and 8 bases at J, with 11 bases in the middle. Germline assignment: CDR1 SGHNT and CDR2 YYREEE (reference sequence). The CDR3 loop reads CASSLDFDSEKLFF. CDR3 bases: TGTGCCAGCAGCTTGGACTTTGACAGCGAAAAACTGTTTTTT.

The CDR3 DNA reads as TGCGCCAGCAGCCAAAGACTAGCGGGGATAGATACGCAGTATTTT. This translates into CASSQRLAGIDTQYF. J is TRBJ2-3 and V is TRBV4-1; TRBD2 matches 11 bases. CDR1 and CDR2 from the germline V gene are MGHRA and YSYEKL. V lost 2 bases to trimming and J lost 5 bases; unmatched junction nucleotides: 3. This CDR3 spans 15 amino acids.

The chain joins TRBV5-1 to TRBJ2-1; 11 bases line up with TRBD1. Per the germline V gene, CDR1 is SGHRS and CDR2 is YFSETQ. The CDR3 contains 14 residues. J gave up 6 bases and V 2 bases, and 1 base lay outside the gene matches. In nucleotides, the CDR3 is TGCGCCAGCAGCTTTGGGACAGGGGGCAATGAGCAGTTCTTC. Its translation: CASSFGTGGNEQFF.

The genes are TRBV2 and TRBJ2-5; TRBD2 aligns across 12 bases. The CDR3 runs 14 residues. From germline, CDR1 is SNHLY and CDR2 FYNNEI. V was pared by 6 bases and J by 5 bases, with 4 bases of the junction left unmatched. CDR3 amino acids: CASSVGTSGETQYF. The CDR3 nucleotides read TGTGCCAGCAGCGTAGGGACTAGCGGGGAGACCCAGTACTTC. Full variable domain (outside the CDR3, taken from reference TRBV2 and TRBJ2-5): EPEVTQTPSHQVTQMGQEVILRCVPISNHLYFYWYRQILGQKVEFLVSFYNNEISEKSEIFDDQFSVERPDGSNFTLKIRSTKLEDSAMYFCASSVGTSGETQYFGPGTRLLVL.

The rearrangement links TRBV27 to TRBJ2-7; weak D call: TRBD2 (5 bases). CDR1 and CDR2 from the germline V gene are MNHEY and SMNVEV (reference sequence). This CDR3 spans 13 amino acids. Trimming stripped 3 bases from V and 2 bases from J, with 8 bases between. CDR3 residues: CASSFGLTYEQYF. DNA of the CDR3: TGTGCCAGCAGTTTCGGACTTACCTACGAGCAGTACTTC.

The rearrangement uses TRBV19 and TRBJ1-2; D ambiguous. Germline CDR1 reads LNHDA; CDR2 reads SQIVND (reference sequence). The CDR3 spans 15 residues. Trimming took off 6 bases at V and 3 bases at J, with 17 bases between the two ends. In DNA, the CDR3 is TGTGCCAGTAGCCGCCGGCCCATCCAGGACTATGGCTACACCTTC. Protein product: CASSRRPIQDYGYTF.

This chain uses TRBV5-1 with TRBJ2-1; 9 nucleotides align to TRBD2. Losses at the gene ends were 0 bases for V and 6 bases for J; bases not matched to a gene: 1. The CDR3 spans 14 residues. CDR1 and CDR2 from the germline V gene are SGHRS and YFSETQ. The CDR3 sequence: CASSLGLAVNEQFF. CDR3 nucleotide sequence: TGCGCCAGCAGCTTGGGACTAGCGGTCAATGAGCAGTTCTTC.

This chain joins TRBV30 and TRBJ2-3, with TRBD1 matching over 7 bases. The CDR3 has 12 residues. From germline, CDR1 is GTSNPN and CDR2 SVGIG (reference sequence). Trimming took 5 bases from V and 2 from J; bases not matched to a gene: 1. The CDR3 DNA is TGTGCCTGGGGACAGGTCACAGATACGCAGTATTTT. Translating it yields CAWGQVTDTQYF.